The clone carrying this T cell receptor beta chain occurred many times. What it binds is not known. These data originate in a study of T cell clonality in common variable immunodeficiency. TCRdb's copy holds only in-frame clones and misses some; the assay was immunoSEQ multiplex PCR. The sample yields some 34,000 clones, without any singletons. The study's findings and limits: CVID patient heterogeneity limited repertoire-clinical complication correlations. In common variable immunodeficiency, TCR beta chains reportedly carried fewer deletions and N-nucleotide insertions. Compared with healthy controls, CVID subjects showed increased TCRbeta clonality, mostly in about a third.

Caucasian heritage predominated among both patients and controls. The sequencing input was peripheral blood mononuclear cells. This clonotype was sampled from a human donor with common variable immunodeficiency.

The CDR3 loop reads CASSEDSATGELFF. Incomplete CDR3 DNA: TGCGCCAGCAGCGAGGACAGTGCCACCGGGGAG. This chain uses TRBV5-1 with TRBJ2-2; D might be TRBD1 (6 bases). The CDR3 goes on 3 residues after the read ends, and that part is filled in from the germline J gene. Germline V lookup: CDR1 SGHRS, CDR2 YFSETQ. V lost 4 bases to trimming and J lost 4 bases, with 11 bases between them. There are 14 residues in the CDR3.